The 3 T cell receptor beta chains presented below share a single source sample, sequenced in a study of beta chain features in type 1 diabetes. The isolated RNA, all of it, was reverse transcribed, so expressed TCRB transcripts were what got sequenced. Produced via immunoSEQ multiplex PCR; TCRdb's table is partial and in-frame only. The sample holds fewer than 900,000 clones, 15% to 20% seen once. The sample comprised naive CD4+ T cells from blood. Receptors were obtained from a woman under 30 in good health.

This chain links TRBV19 with TRBJ2-2; D not certain. The CDR3 covers 12 residues. The V end was cut by 4 bases, the J end by 7 bases, with 7 bases between. Germline loops: CDR1 LNHDA, CDR2 SQIVND (reference sequence). DNA of the CDR3: TGTGCCAGTAGTAGCGGCCACGGGGAGCTGTTTTTT. Protein product: CASSSGHGELFF.

V usage is TRBV18 and J usage is TRBJ2-7, with unresolved D. CDR1 is KGHSH and CDR2 is LQKENI in the germline V gene. CDR3 length: 14 amino acids. The V gene lost 5 bases and the J gene lost 0 bases, with 11 bases spanning the gap. CDR3 in DNA: TGTGCCAGCTCAATTTCACAGTACTCCTACGAGCAGTACTTC. Amino acid sequence: CASSISQYSYEQYF.

The chain is built from TRBV15 and TRBJ1-5; no reliable D call. CDR3 length: 14 residues. Germline V gene data show CDR1 as LNHNV and CDR2 as YYDKDF (reference sequence). Deletions cut 5 bases from V and 4 bases from J, with 12 bases between. The CDR3 DNA reads as TGTGCCACCAGCCTTGTCGACGGTAATCAGCCCCAGCATTTT. Translated, it gives CATSLVDGNQPQHF.